This T cell receptor (beta chain) stems from a study of T-cell memory formation after mild COVID-19. Study conclusions and caveats: In pre-infection memory, a portion of responding clones appeared, which suggested that cross-reactive memory joined. For contracting clones, CD4+ ones sat mainly in CM and EM, CD8+ in EMRA. CD4/CD8 balance held among clones contracting day 15 to 85, and later expanders leaned CD4+.

The 5'RACE method, run with constant-segment primers, produced TCR alpha and TCR beta cDNA libraries (carrying sample barcodes and UMIs). TCRdb independently ran MiXCR on the 5' RACE reads; one entry per CDR3 protein. The repertoire includes about 450,000 distinct CDR3 sequences, less than 25% of them detected once, and around 13% sits in the top ten. As for this clonotype: Its antigen is unidentified.

The J segment lost 12 bases and the V segment lost 4 bases, leaving 6 bases of the junction unmatched. The CDR3 runs to 11 residues. The V gene's germline CDR1 is SGHRS and CDR2 YFSETQ. The V call is TRBV5-1, the J call TRBJ1-1; 7 nucleotides agree with TRBD1. Sequenced: PBMCs or a T cell subset sorted from them (not recorded which). This TCR was recovered from an adult woman who had mild COVID-19 (a few samples of this study predate the infection). Cell type and time point are not known. The DNA of the CDR3 is TGCGCCAGCAGCACCGGGACAGAGTCTTTCTTT. Translation: CASSTGTESFF.